Presented here are 7 T cell receptor beta chains from one specimen sequenced in a study of post-analysis software for immune sequencing data. Researchers reported that TCR beta cDNA libraries carried unique molecular identifiers. TCRdb reanalysed the PCR reads using MiXCR and keeps one entry per CDR3 protein. Of about 770,000 distinct CDR3 sequences in the sample, 40% to 55% were seen once. Findings and caveats of the study: Five or six TRBV segments were significantly more frequent in patients than in controls. TRBV5-6, TRBV5-1 and TRBV20-1 were among these segments.

For these receptors, no antigen is known. The sequenced material came from blood. The receptors derive from a girl under 18 with multiple sclerosis.

The V and J genes are TRBV20-1 and TRBJ2-1; 9 positions agree with TRBD2. The V gene's germline CDR1 is DFQATT and CDR2 SNEGSKA (reference sequence). The CDR3 loop spans 16 amino acids. The J segment lost 4 bases and the V segment lost 3 bases, leaving 10 bases of the junction unmatched. CDR3 nucleotide sequence: TGCAGTGCTAGCGGGGTCAGCGGGAGGCAATACAATGAGCAGTTCTTC. Its translation: CSASGVSGRQYNEQFF.

At least ten counts were recorded for this clonotype. This chain joins TRBV7-3 and TRBJ1-2; no reliable D call. The CDR3 has 13 amino acids. The V gene's germline CDR1 is SGHTA and CDR2 FQGTGA. Trimming left V 5 bases short and J 4 bases short, with 11 bases between. CDR3 amino acids: CASSQGRGYGYTF. Here the CDR3 DNA reads TGTGCCAGCAGCCAAGGTCGGGGCTATGGCTACACCTTC.

V is TRBV29-1 and J is TRBJ2-2, with D hard to call. V dropped 4 bases and J dropped 0 bases, with 9 bases sitting between them. The CDR3 runs 14 residues. The V gene's germline CDR1 is SQVTM and CDR2 ANQGSEA. The CDR3 DNA follows: TGCAGCGTTGTTGCAGCTGCGAACACCGGGGAGCTGTTTTTT. It translates to CSVVAAANTGELFF.

V usage is TRBV12-3 or TRBV12-4 and J usage is TRBJ1-2, with TRBD1 as a possible D gene (6 bases). The CDR3 spans 16 residues. V lost 5 bases, J lost 4 bases, and 20 bases lay in between. The CDR3 is CASSRRDIFGGYGYTF. CDR3 bases: TGTGCCAGCAGTCGCCGGGACATATTTGGAGGCTATGGCTACACCTTC.

The chain is built from TRBV5-5 and TRBJ2-7; 7 bases align to TRBD1. Germline lookup yields CDR1 SGHKS and CDR2 YYEKEE (reference sequence). The CDR3 contains 13 residues. V shed 1 base and J 5 bases; nucleotides not matched to a gene: 3. CDR3 in amino acids: CASSLTGDDEQYF. Written as DNA, the CDR3 is TGTGCCAGCAGCTTGACAGGGGATGACGAGCAGTACTTC.

CDR3 sequence: CATHDYGTSNDEQFF. The DNA of the CDR3 is TGTGCCACCCATGACTATGGGACCAGTAACGATGAGCAGTTCTTC. V usage is TRBV12-3 or TRBV12-4 and J usage is TRBJ2-1; TRBD1 or TRBD2 may be the D gene (5 bases each). V was trimmed by 10 bases and J by 8 bases, leaving 24 bases between them. CDR3 length equals 15 residues.

Of note for this clonotype: Sequence at one end of the junction differs from germline and may be a read error. The rearrangement joins TRBV6-5 to TRBJ1-5; 9 nucleotides align to TRBD1. CDR1 and CDR2 (germline): MNHEY, SVGAGI. The length of the CDR3 is 13 residues. As DNA, the CDR3 is TGTGCAAGCAGGGGACAGGGTGGTCAGCCCCAGCATTTT. It translates to CASRGQGGQPQHF.